A selection of T cell receptor beta chains follows, all from one sample in a study of cytomegalovirus exposure and HLA in healthy donors. Method: immunoSEQ multiplex PCR; TCRdb's copy keeps in-frame clones and lacks some. Of under 200,000 clones in the sample, approximately 80% were seen once. Sequences were obtained from PBMCs. Source of these receptors: a young woman in good health and CMV-seropositive. The CDR3 runs from the conserved cysteine through the conserved F or W. Each record gives: V gene, clone size, D gene, CDR3 length, J gene, CDR3 protein, CDR3 DNA. D genes are given only for firm matches. Part of the rows lack a size; the others show once, few, many or a class for expanded clones.

TRBV10-3,NA,TRBD2,14,TRBJ2-7,CAISDSGVTYEQYF,TGTGCCATCAGTGATAGCGGGGTCACCTACGAGCAGTACTTC
TRBV6-5,NA,NA,13,TRBJ2-2,CASRLTGTGELFF,TGTGCCAGCAGGTTAACGGGGACCGGGGAGCTGTTTTTT
TRBV20-1,NA,NA,10,TRBJ1-6,CSGGGSPLHF,TGCAGTGGGGGGGGCTCACCCCTCCACTTT
TRBV5-6,NA,NA,13,TRBJ2-5,CASSLPGVETQYF,TGTGCCAGCAGTTTACCGGGGGTGGAGACCCAGTACTTC
TRBV7-9,NA,TRBD1,13,TRBJ1-2,CASSSGQGGGYTF,TGTGCCAGCAGCTCGGGACAGGGGGGCGGCTACACCTTC
TRBV7-9,NA,NA,11,TRBJ2-7,CSSSLYYEQYF,TGTTCCAGCAGCTTATATTACGAGCAGTACTTC
TRBV30,NA,NA,15,TRBJ1-5,CALDSGDYSNQPQHF,TGTGCCTTGGACAGTGGCGATTATAGCAATCAGCCCCAGCATTTT
TRBV7-8,once,NA,14,TRBJ2-7,CASSSLRGGYEQYF,TGTGCCAGCAGCTCTCTACGGGGTGGCTACGAGCAGTACTTC
TRBV30,NA,NA,12,TRBJ2-1,CAWSPSYNEQFF,TGTGCTTGGAGCCCGTCCTACAATGAGCAGTTCTTC
TRBV19,NA,TRBD1,13,TRBJ1-1,CASSRQGQDEAFF,TGTGCCAGTAGCAGACAGGGACAGGACGAAGCTTTCTTT
TRBV18,NA,NA,13,TRBJ1-2,CASSPPGGYGYTF,TGTGCCAGCTCACCACCGGGAGGGTATGGCTACACCTTC
TRBV5-5,few,NA,17,TRBJ1-1,CASSLAGLGRRVPEAFF,TGTGCCAGCAGCTTGGCCGGCTTGGGACGGAGGGTCCCTGAAGCTTTCTTT
TRBV7-9,NA,NA,14,TRBJ1-4,CASSSLGANEKLFF,TGTGCCAGCAGCTCCCTAGGGGCTAATGAAAAACTGTTTTTT
TRBV7-2,NA,NA,14,TRBJ1-3,CASSAGYSGNTIYF,TGTGCCAGCAGCGCGGGTTACTCTGGAAACACCATATATTTT
TRBV7-2,NA,NA,14,TRBJ2-3,CASSPGLPADTQYF,TGTGCCAGCAGCCCGGGTCTACCGGCAGATACGCAGTATTTT
TRBV9,NA,TRBD1,15,TRBJ1-1,CASSETGGGHTEAFF,TGTGCCAGCAGCGAAACAGGGGGCGGACACACTGAAGCTTTCTTT
TRBV9,NA,TRBD2,15,TRBJ2-5,CASSGGLAGGETQYF,TGTGCCAGCAGCGGGGGACTAGCGGGAGGAGAGACCCAGTACTTC